The clone carrying this TCR beta chain was observed once. The germline V gene has CDR1 SGHTA and CDR2 FQGNSA. This CDR3 has 13 residues. V was shortened by 3 bases and J by 13 bases, with 18 bases between the two germline ends. The sample is drawn from a study of Graves' ophthalmopathy and Graves' hyperthyroidism. Transcripts of RNA were the source for amplifying TCR beta CDR3 regions. Investigators did first-round RT-PCR with HTBI primers, then second-round multiplex PCR. Via MiXCR, TCRdb re-called the multiplex PCR reads, giving one row per CDR3 protein. The sample yields about 550,000 distinct CDR3 sequences, less than 45% seen once. Hyperthyroidism patients, all newly diagnosed, had under 2 months' duration and ages of 18 to 65. Pregnancy or lactation, uncontrolled infections and other autoimmune diseases were grounds for excluding patients.

Sequencing was performed on peripheral blood or thyroid tissue (not recorded which). The receptor comes from an adult man with Graves' hyperthyroidism. The gene calls are TRBV7-2 and TRBJ1-2, with D uncertain. The CDR3 DNA sequence: TGTGCCAGCAGCTTTACGTATCACCTAGGCAGCACCTTC. This sequence encodes CASSFTYHLGSTF.